This T cell receptor beta chain stems from a study of blood T cell repertoires in COVID-19. Profiled with immunoSEQ multiplex PCR; TCRdb holds only in-frame clones, not every one. The sample yields roughly 210,000 clones, about 88% seen once. The CDR3 contains 15 residues. Looked up from germline, CDR1 is KGHSH and CDR2 is LQKENI. With 4 bases removed from V and 2 bases from J, the gap between germline ends came to 14 bases. The sample consisted of peripheral blood. The source of this sequence is a man between 70 and 80 years old with acute or convalescent COVID-19. The V gene is TRBV18, the J gene TRBJ1-2; D gene unclear. Here the CDR3 DNA reads TGTGCCAGCTCACTCGAGGATGCGACGAACTATGGCTACACCTTC. The encoded protein is CASSLEDATNYGYTF.